This T cell receptor beta chain was documented in a study of Tregs in tolerant kidney transplant recipients. Overall study context: Sorting of CD4+CD25+CD127- cells followed approximately three-day belatacept mixed lymphocyte reactions, sometimes with roughly 5-day graft donor restimulation. The study's findings and limits: Validation in larger populations is needed because few patients were studied.

CDR1 SEHNR and CDR2 FQNEAQ come from the germline V gene (reference sequence). V lost 2 bases to trimming and J lost 5 bases, with 9 bases between them. The CDR3 sequence is 14 residues long. In regard to this clone: What it binds is unknown.

Assay used: immunoSEQ multiplex PCR; TCRdb lists only in-frame clones, some missing. The sample records tens of thousands of clones, 82% being singletons. The chain combines TRBV7-9 with TRBJ2-2; D possibly uses TRBD1 or TRBD2 (5 bases each). The sample taken for sequencing was Tregs from blood cultured with allogeneic cells. The source is a human donor in good health. The CDR3 DNA reads TGTGCCAGCAGCTTATTCTGGGGGACCGGGGAGCTGTTTTTT. Amino acids: CASSLFWGTGELFF.